One sample yielded the 20 T cell receptor beta chains listed below, sequenced in a study of STAT5B mutations in CD4+ large granular lymphocyte leukemia (dated by TCRdb to between 2021 and 2024). Library prep was done by the immunoSEQ multiplex PCR assay. The source is immuneACCESS, and TCRdb retained only in-frame sequences with V and J called. Part of the clones is not carried over; for the studies checked, unresolved V genes explain less than half of this, and the remainder is unexplained. The sample contains tens of thousands of clones, less than 80% of them found a single time. The ten largest clonotypes hold about 3% of the sample. What was sequenced was CD4+ T cells from blood buffy coats. The source is a human donor in good health.

V usage is TRBV7-9 and J usage is TRBJ1-2; 10 bases agree with TRBD1. The CDR3 has 17 residues. Per germline, CDR1 SEHNR and CDR2 FQNEAQ (reference sequence). With V trimmed by 0 bases and J by 4 bases, 8 bases remained unmatched. In DNA form, the CDR3 reads TGTGCCAGCAGCTTAGCCCCCGGACAGGGGGAAAGCTATGGCTACACCTTC. Encoded protein: CASSLAPGQGESYGYTF.

The CDR3 here is CASRADGTGELFF. CDR3 coding DNA: TGTGCCAGCAGAGCGGACGGGACCGGGGAGCTGTTTTTT. This rearrangement joins TRBV11-2 to TRBJ2-2, with a possible D match to TRBD2 (5 bases). This CDR3 is built from 13 residues. The V end was cut by 6 bases, the J end by 5 bases, with 10 bases between. In germline, CDR1 is SGHAT, CDR2 FQNNGV.

The chain uses TRBV19 and TRBJ2-1; 14 nucleotides match TRBD2. The germline gives CDR1 LNHDA, CDR2 SQIVND (reference sequence). The CDR3 spans 19 residues. Trimming removed 1 base from V and 6 bases from J; junction bases left unmatched: 11. CDR3: CASSIVPGLAGEAGNEQFF. The CDR3 DNA is TGTGCCAGTAGTATAGTCCCGGGACTAGCGGGGGAGGCTGGCAATGAGCAGTTCTTC.

This clone has a single count. The rearrangement uses TRBV25-1 and TRBJ2-3; the D gene is possibly TRBD1 (6 bases). The CDR3 is 15 residues long. Trimming took 6 bases from V and 2 from J, leaving 15 bases between them. The V gene's germline CDR1 is MGHDK and CDR2 SYGVNS. CDR3 residues: CASRGAQGYTDTQYF. The CDR3 nucleotides are TGTGCCAGCAGGGGGGCACAGGGATACACAGATACGCAGTATTTT.

The V and J genes are TRBV6-5 and TRBJ2-7, with D tentatively TRBD2 (7 bases). Germline lookup yields CDR1 MNHEY and CDR2 SVGAGI. The CDR3 is 16 amino acids. Trimming pared 2 bases from V and 1 base from J, leaving 15 bases between. Written as DNA, the CDR3 is TGTGCCAGCAGTTACGGGGGGGGGCGCTTATCCTACGAGCAGTACTTC. The encoded protein is CASSYGGGRLSYEQYF.

This chain joins TRBV10-3 and TRBJ2-5, with TRBD2 matching over 11 bases. This CDR3 is built from 18 residues. CDR1 is ENHRY and CDR2 is SYGVKD in the germline V gene. V lost 0 bases to trimming and J lost 10 bases; unmatched junction nucleotides: 16. CDR3 in amino acids: CAISESGLAGGRATIQYF. In nucleotides, the CDR3 is TGTGCCATCAGTGAGTCGGGGCTAGCGGGGGGCAGAGCAACGATCCAGTACTTC.

In this sample, this clone turned up once. The CDR3 loop is CASSLLKGASYNEQFF. Here the CDR3 DNA reads TGTGCCAGCAGCCTTTTGAAGGGGGCGTCCTACAATGAGCAGTTCTTC. This chain joins TRBV14 and TRBJ2-1; 7 bases match TRBD1. This CDR3 comprises 16 residues. CDR1 SGHDN and CDR2 FVKESK come from the germline V gene. Trimming removed 4 bases from V and 1 base from J; junction bases left unmatched: 7. Using reference TRBV14 and TRBJ2-1 for the parts outside the CDR3, the full variable domain is EAGVTQFPSHSVIEKGQTVTLRCDPISGHDNLYWYRRVMGKEIKFLLHFVKESKQDESGMPNNRFLAERTGGTYSTLKVQPAELEDSGVYFCASSLLKGASYNEQFFGPGTRLTVL.

Note on this clone: This same CDR3 is encoded by further DNA sequences in the sample. The genes are TRBV4-2 and TRBJ2-2, with 9 bases lining up with TRBD2. J gave up 8 bases and V 1 base, and 8 bases lay outside the gene matches. Germline loops: CDR1 LGHNA, CDR2 YNFKEQ. This CDR3 comprises 16 residues. The CDR3 coding sequence is TGTGCCAGCAGCCAAGGGGGCGGGGGGGCCGGGGGGGAGCTGTTTTTT. This gives the protein CASSQGGGGAGGELFF.

This sequence joins TRBV7-3 and TRBJ1-1; tentative D call: TRBD1 (6 bases). V was cut by 5 bases and J by 4 bases, with 11 bases left in between. The CDR3 loop spans 13 amino acids. CDR1 is SGHTA and CDR2 is FQGTGA in the germline V gene. CDR3: CASSLGTTTEAFF. The CDR3 DNA is TGTGCCAGCAGCCTGGGGACAACCACTGAAGCTTTCTTT.

This chain uses TRBV18 with TRBJ1-5, with D unclear. Germline V lookup: CDR1 KGHSH, CDR2 LQKENI. The CDR3 covers 12 residues. V shed 3 bases and J shed 0 bases, with 0 bases lying between them. The CDR3: CASSPSNQPQHF. The CDR3 region has the DNA TGTGCCAGCTCACCTAGCAATCAGCCCCAGCATTTT. Filled out from reference TRBV18 and TRBJ1-5, the complete variable domain reads NAGVMQNPRHLVRRRGQEARLRCSPMKGHSHVYWYRQLPEEGLKFMVYLQKENIIDESGMPKERFSAEFPKEGPSILRIQQVVRGDSAAYFCASSPSNQPQHFGDGTRLSIL.

The V and J genes are TRBV2 and TRBJ1-5; unclear D gene. The CDR3 extends over 15 amino acids. In germline, CDR1 is SNHLY, CDR2 FYNNEI. V was shortened by 6 bases and J by 0 bases, with 12 bases between the two germline ends. CDR3 in DNA: TGTGCCAGCAGCGCGAACAGCGGTAGCAATCAGCCCCAGCATTTT. Translation gives CASSANSGSNQPQHF.

The genes are TRBV19 and TRBJ2-7, with D possibly being TRBD1 (5 bases). This CDR3 spans 14 amino acids. Germline V gene sequence: CDR1 LNHDA, CDR2 SQIVND (reference sequence). The ends were cut back, 10 bases at V and 0 bases at J, with 16 bases in the middle. The DNA of the CDR3 is TGTGCCACTAGAGCCTTCAGGGACTCCTACGAGCAGTACTTC. It encodes CATRAFRDSYEQYF.

The chain uses TRBV5-4 and TRBJ2-3; a weak D match, TRBD1 (5 bases). The CDR3 extends over 15 amino acids. V shed 5 bases and J shed 1 base, with 14 bases lying between them. CDR1 and CDR2 (germline): SGHNT, YYREEE (reference sequence). The CDR3 DNA reads TGTGCCAGCAGGCCGGCAGGGAAACGCACAGATACGCAGTATTTT. It yields the protein CASRPAGKRTDTQYF.

The CDR3 is CASIPRLGGNYEQYF. DNA for the CDR3: TGTGCCAGCATCCCTCGCTTGGGGGGGAACTACGAGCAGTACTTC. The V gene is TRBV6-5, the J gene TRBJ2-7, with TRBD2 identical over 7 bases. The CDR3 spans 15 residues. Trimming at V came to 7 bases and at J to 3 bases, leaving 12 bases not matched to a gene. CDR1 and CDR2 from the germline V gene are MNHEY and SVGAGI.

The chain employs TRBV6-5 and TRBJ1-5; unclear D gene. CDR1 is MNHEY, CDR2 SVGAGI, per germline. The CDR3 has 13 amino acids. Trimming stripped 6 bases from V and 4 bases from J, with 10 bases between. CDR3 amino acids: CASSLDLNQPQHF. In nucleotides, the CDR3 is TGTGCCAGCAGCCTCGATCTGAATCAGCCCCAGCATTTT.

Only a few counts were recorded for this clone. The chain joins TRBV19 to TRBJ1-2, with 7 bases matching TRBD1. V was pared by 7 bases and J by 4 bases, with 9 bases of the junction left unmatched. Germline loops: CDR1 LNHDA, CDR2 SQIVND (reference sequence). The CDR3 is made up of 14 amino acids. As DNA, the CDR3 is TGTGCCAGTACCTCGACAGGGCCTTTCTATGGCTACACCTTC. Protein: CASTSTGPFYGYTF.

This chain uses TRBV7-2 with TRBJ1-6, with TRBD1 identical over 12 bases. The CDR3 is 16 amino acids. Germline values: CDR1 SGHTA, CDR2 FQGNSA. The J segment lost 7 bases and the V segment lost 6 bases, leaving 7 bases of the junction unmatched. CDR3 amino acids: CASRGQGALGNSPLHF. CDR3 in DNA: TGTGCCAGCAGGGGACAGGGGGCGCTCGGGAATTCACCCCTCCACTTT. The whole variable domain, filled in from reference TRBV7-2 and TRBJ1-6, reads GAGVSQSPSNKVTEKGKDVELRCDPISGHTALYWYRQSLGQGLEFLIYFQGNSAPDKSGLPSDRFSAERTGGSVSTLTIQRTQQEDSAVYLCASRGQGALGNSPLHFGNGTRLTVT.

The rearrangement links TRBV11-2 to TRBJ1-5; D may be TRBD1 (5 bases). The CDR3 contains 15 residues. Trimming shortened V by 0 bases and J by 6 bases, and 12 bases separated the two germline ends. Germline V gene sequence: CDR1 SGHAT, CDR2 FQNNGV. CDR3: CASSLEGQGTQPQHF. In DNA, the CDR3 is TGTGCCAGCAGCTTAGAGGGGCAGGGAACTCAGCCCCAGCATTTT.

V gene TRBV11-2 combines with J gene TRBJ2-7; D ambiguous. V was clipped by 0 bases and J by 3 bases, with 9 bases between them. The CDR3 contains 14 residues. CDR1 and CDR2 (germline): SGHAT, FQNNGV. The CDR3 loop reads CASSLEIASYEQYF. Here the CDR3 DNA reads TGTGCCAGCAGCTTAGAAATTGCTAGCTACGAGCAGTACTTC.

The chain employs TRBV5-6 and TRBJ1-1; D ambiguous. Per the germline V gene, CDR1 is SGHDT and CDR2 is YYEEEE. Trimming pared 1 base from V and 3 bases from J, leaving 7 bases between. CDR3 size: 13 residues. The CDR3 reads CASSLSDDTEAFF. In DNA form, the CDR3 reads TGTGCCAGCAGCTTGTCCGATGACACTGAAGCTTTCTTT. Full variable domain (remainder filled in from reference TRBV5-6 and TRBJ1-1): DAGVTQSPTHLIKTRGQQVTLRCSPKSGHDTVSWYQQALGQGPQFIFQYYEEEERQRGNFPDRFSGHQFPNYSSELNVNALLLGDSALYLCASSLSDDTEAFFGQGTRLTVV.